These 8 T cell receptor beta chains originate from one sample sequenced in a study of blood T cell repertoires in COVID-19. The method was immunoSEQ multiplex PCR; TCRdb's version includes in-frame clones alone and lacks a portion of them. Of around 270,000 clones in the sample, 84% were seen once. Sequencing input: peripheral blood. These receptors were taken from a woman in her 40s who had recovered from COVID-19.

The CDR3 spells CASSPRGYSMMQQPQHF. The DNA of the CDR3 is TGTGCCAGCAGTCCGCGGGGCTACAGTATGATGCAACAGCCCCAGCATTTT. The rearrangement uses TRBV27 and TRBJ1-5, with D possibly TRBD1 on 5 matching bases. Looked up from germline, CDR1 is MNHEY and CDR2 is SMNVEV (reference sequence). Between the trimmed V and J ends, which lost 5 bases and 7 bases, there was a span of 24 bases. The CDR3 is 17 amino acids.

The rearrangement joins TRBV20-1 to TRBJ1-1; D gene unclear. Trimming shortened V by 6 bases and J by 4 bases, and 12 bases separated the two germline ends. Germline CDR1 reads DFQATT; CDR2 reads SNEGSKA (reference sequence). This CDR3 has 12 residues. CDR3 in amino acids: CSASKHSTEAFF. Here the CDR3 DNA reads TGCAGTGCCAGTAAGCACAGCACTGAAGCTTTCTTT.

The gene calls are TRBV28 and TRBJ1-1, with 7 nucleotides matching TRBD1. There are 13 residues in the CDR3. In germline, CDR1 is MDHEN, CDR2 SYDVKM. J gave up 10 bases and V 5 bases, and 10 bases lay outside the gene matches. The CDR3: CASSPPDRVSAFF. CDR3 in DNA: TGTGCCAGCAGTCCCCCCGACAGGGTTTCAGCTTTCTTT.

The CDR3: CASSRIMRGAGVNTGELFF. As DNA, the CDR3 is TGCGCCAGCAGCAGAATAATGAGGGGAGCGGGAGTAAACACCGGGGAGCTGTTTTTT. This rearrangement joins TRBV4-1 to TRBJ2-2, with TRBD2 matching over 8 bases. CDR1 is MGHRA and CDR2 is YSYEKL in the germline V gene. The J segment lost 2 bases and the V segment lost 5 bases, leaving 16 bases of the junction unmatched. The CDR3 runs to 19 residues.

CDR3 DNA: TGTGCCAGCAGTTTAGGTACAGGGTATCGATCACCCCTCCACTTT. This codes for CASSLGTGYRSPLHF. The chain uses TRBV28 and TRBJ1-6; a possible D gene is TRBD1 (6 bases). CDR3 length: 15 residues. Germline CDR1 reads MDHEN; CDR2 reads SYDVKM. The V end was cut by 2 bases, the J end by 10 bases, with 15 bases between.

This clone was counted a single time. The V call is TRBV28, the J call TRBJ1-4; D not resolved. V was trimmed by 5 bases and J by 5 bases, leaving 18 bases between them. This CDR3 has 16 residues. In germline, CDR1 is MDHEN, CDR2 SYDVKM. The CDR3 loop reads CASSVTPGSKNEKLFF. The CDR3 nucleotides read TGTGCCAGCAGTGTAACCCCCGGGAGCAAAAATGAAAAACTGTTTTTT.

The J gene is TRBJ1-2, the V gene TRBV28; possibly TRBD1 for D (5 bases). V lost 7 bases to trimming and J lost 3 bases, with 15 bases between them. Germline V lookup: CDR1 MDHEN, CDR2 SYDVKM. This CDR3 region has 14 residues. CDR3 region: CASTGEGYDYGYTF. The CDR3 nucleotides are TGTGCCAGCACGGGAGAGGGGTATGACTATGGCTACACCTTC.

The gene calls are TRBV28 and TRBJ2-7, with 7 positions matching TRBD1. Per the germline V gene, CDR1 is MDHEN and CDR2 is SYDVKM. The CDR3 loop spans 12 amino acids. Germline trimming cut 8 bases from V and 1 base from J; bases unmatched to any gene: 2. The CDR3 region is CASQTGSYEQYF. The CDR3 nucleotides are TGTGCCAGCCAGACAGGGTCCTACGAGCAGTACTTC.